This passage covers 15 T cell receptor beta chains from one sample sequenced in a study of T cells after yellow fever vaccination. A single record per CDR3 protein comes from TCRdb applying MiXCR to the 5' RACE reads. This sample has some 600,000 distinct CDR3 sequences, with roughly 17% found just once. The source material was PBMCs, sampled 4 to 6 days after the first yellow fever vaccination. Receptors were obtained from a young man who received the YFV17D yellow fever vaccine.

This chain joins TRBV7-9 and TRBJ2-1; 12 nucleotides line up with TRBD2. CDR3 length: 15 amino acids. The V gene end was trimmed by 7 bases and the J gene end by 8 bases; junction bases not matched to a gene: 9. CDR1 and CDR2 (germline): SEHNR, FQNEAQ (reference sequence). CDR3 sequence reads: CASIVPSGGVDEQFF. The CDR3 DNA reads TGTGCCAGCATCGTACCTAGCGGGGGGGTTGATGAGCAGTTCTTC.

This clonotype was counted between two and nine times. The chain recombines TRBV5-8 with TRBJ2-3, with 15 nucleotides matching TRBD2. Germline trimming cut 4 bases from V and 5 bases from J; bases unmatched to any gene: 2. The CDR3 extends over 15 amino acids. Per the germline V gene, CDR1 is SGHTS and CDR2 is YDEGEE. CDR3 coding DNA: TGTGCCAGCAGCGCGGGACTAGCGGGGGGAGATACGCAGTATTTT. It is translated as CASSAGLAGGDTQYF.

This clonotype occurred a few times. The chain is built from TRBV5-5 and TRBJ1-5; TRBD1 matches at 8 bases. CDR3 length: 14 residues. The germline gives CDR1 SGHKS, CDR2 YYEKEE (reference sequence). V lost 2 bases and J lost 7; bases outside the gene matches: 5. The CDR3 sequence is CASSFFQGAQPQHF. CDR3 sequence (DNA): TGTGCCAGCAGCTTTTTTCAGGGGGCCCAGCCCCAGCATTTT. The full variable domain, rest sourced from reference TRBV5-5 and TRBJ1-5, is DAGVTQSPTHLIKTRGQQVTLRCSPISGHKSVSWYQQVLGQGPQFIFQYYEKEERGRGNFPDRFSARQFPNYSSELNVNALLLGDSALYLCASSFFQGAQPQHFGDGTRLSIL.

The table lists this clonotype with many counts. The chain has TRBV7-3 and TRBJ2-3; 9 bases agree with TRBD2. This CDR3 comprises 15 residues. V trimming: 2 bases; J trimming: 5 bases; junction bases outside the gene matches: 5. Germline assignment: CDR1 SGHTA and CDR2 FQGTGA. CDR3 DNA sequence: TGTGCCAGCAGCTTAGGTAGCGGGGGCATAGATACGCAGTATTTT. As protein: CASSLGSGGIDTQYF.

This clonotype has a handful of counts. This could be a read error, since a much larger clone is one nucleotide away. The V gene is TRBV6-2 or TRBV6-3, the J gene TRBJ2-6; D is undetermined. V was cut by 7 bases and J by 0 bases, with 4 bases left in between. From germline, CDR1 is MNHEY and CDR2 SVGEGT. This CDR3 spans 13 amino acids. The CDR3 nucleotides are TGTGCCAGCACCCCCTCTGGGGCCAACGTCCTGACTTTC. This codes for CASTPSGANVLTF.

This clonotype came up a few times. The CDR3, as DNA: TGTGCCAGCAGTTACTCGAGGACCGGGACCCAGTACTTC. Translation gives CASSYSRTGTQYF. The rearrangement joins TRBV6-5 to TRBJ2-5; D unresolved. There are 13 residues in the CDR3. Per the germline V gene, CDR1 is MNHEY and CDR2 is SVGAGI. Trimming shortened V by 0 bases and J by 7 bases, and 9 bases separated the two germline ends.

The chain couples TRBV27 to TRBJ2-2, with 7 bases that match TRBD1. The CDR3 is 14 residues long. From germline, CDR1 is MNHEY and CDR2 SMNVEV (reference sequence). Unmatched junction bases numbered 7, after V lost 6 bases and J lost 6 bases. CDR3 protein: CASRKSTGSGELFF. Written as DNA, the CDR3 is TGTGCCAGCAGGAAGTCGACAGGGTCCGGGGAGCTGTTTTTT.

This clonotype was observed a handful of times. The chain employs TRBV9 and TRBJ2-2; D is possibly TRBD1 (6 bases). Trimming shortened V by 5 bases and J by 4 bases, and 12 bases separated the two germline ends. CDR3 length: 14 amino acids. Germline CDR1 SGDLS, CDR2 YYNGEE. The CDR3 region is CASRGTSITGELFF. The CDR3 region has the DNA TGTGCCAGCAGAGGGACATCGATCACCGGGGAGCTGTTTTTT.

This chain links TRBV9 with TRBJ2-2; 8 bases are shared with TRBD2. Losses at the gene ends were 3 bases for V and 1 base for J; bases not matched to a gene: 2. This CDR3 contains 15 residues. Germline V gene lookup returns CDR1 SGDLS and CDR2 YYNGEE. CDR3 sequence reads: CASSAAGVNTGELFF. The CDR3 DNA reads as TGTGCCAGCAGCGCAGCGGGGGTGAACACCGGGGAGCTGTTTTTT.

The chain uses TRBV18 and TRBJ2-1, with D perhaps given as TRBD1 or TRBD2 (6 bases each). Germline V gene data show CDR1 as KGHSH and CDR2 as LQKENI. The germline V and J ends were trimmed by 3 bases and 6 bases, with 12 bases remaining between them. The CDR3 is made up of 14 amino acids. In nucleotides, the CDR3 is TGTGCCAGCTCACCCGTTCCGGGGGCCAATGAGCAGTTCTTC. It codes for CASSPVPGANEQFF.

This clonotype has at least ten counts. The genes are TRBV29-1 and TRBJ1-2, with D unresolved. The CDR3 consists of 14 residues. Per germline, CDR1 SQVTM and CDR2 ANQGSEA. Trimming took off 0 bases at V and 2 bases at J, with 10 bases between the two ends. The CDR3 loop reads CSVEEGGANYGYTF. The CDR3 DNA is TGCAGCGTTGAAGAAGGCGGTGCCAACTATGGCTACACCTTC.

This chain joins TRBV7-3 and TRBJ2-5, with 10 bases aligning to TRBD2. Germline lookup yields CDR1 SGHTA and CDR2 FQGTGA. Trimming cost V 6 bases and J 0 bases; bases outside gene matches: 13. The CDR3 is 18 residues long. The CDR3 spells CASRTDRTSGNHQETQYF. For the CDR3, the DNA is TGTGCCAGCAGAACCGACCGGACTAGCGGAAACCACCAAGAGACCCAGTACTTC.

V usage is TRBV4-3 and J usage is TRBJ2-5; no clear D gene. This CDR3 is 13 amino acids long. Trimming stripped 2 bases from V and 2 bases from J, with 6 bases between. CDR1 is LGHNA and CDR2 is YSLEER in the germline V gene. The DNA of the CDR3 is TGCGCCAGCAGCCAACGCAGTCAAGAGACCCAGTACTTC. Residues: CASSQRSQETQYF.

This clonotype has just a few counts. The chain is built from TRBV4-3 and TRBJ1-5; possibly TRBD1 for D (6 bases). Germline-derived CDR1 and CDR2 are LGHNA and YSLEER. The CDR3 is 15 residues long. V shed 6 bases and J shed 0 bases, with 12 bases lying between them. The CDR3 spells CASRDSPYSNQPQHF. The CDR3 region has the DNA TGCGCCAGCAGGGACAGTCCATATAGCAATCAGCCCCAGCATTTT.

V gene TRBV5-6 combines with J gene TRBJ1-5; 9 bases line up with TRBD1. V was pared by 4 bases and J by 4 bases, with 6 bases of the junction left unmatched. CDR1 and CDR2 from the germline V gene are SGHDT and YYEEEE. The CDR3 spans 15 residues. CDR3 nucleotides: TGTGCCAGCAGCCCGGGACAGGGATGGAATCAGCCCCAGCATTTT. It yields the protein CASSPGQGWNQPQHF.